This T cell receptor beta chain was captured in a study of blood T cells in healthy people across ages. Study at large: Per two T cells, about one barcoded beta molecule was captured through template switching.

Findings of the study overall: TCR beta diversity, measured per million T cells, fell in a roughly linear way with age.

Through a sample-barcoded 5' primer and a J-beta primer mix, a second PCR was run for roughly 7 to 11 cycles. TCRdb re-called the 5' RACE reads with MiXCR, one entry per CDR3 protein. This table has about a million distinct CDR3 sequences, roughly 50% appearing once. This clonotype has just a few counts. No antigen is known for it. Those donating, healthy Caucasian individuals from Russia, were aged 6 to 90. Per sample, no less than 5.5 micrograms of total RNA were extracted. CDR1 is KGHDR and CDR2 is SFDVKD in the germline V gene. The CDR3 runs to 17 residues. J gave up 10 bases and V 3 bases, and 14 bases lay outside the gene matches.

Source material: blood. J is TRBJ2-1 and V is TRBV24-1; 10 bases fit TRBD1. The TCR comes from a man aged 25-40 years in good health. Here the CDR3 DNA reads TGTGCCACCAGTGATCCCCAGACAGGGGGCGCGATCAGGGAGCAGTTCTTC. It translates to CATSDPQTGGAIREQFF.